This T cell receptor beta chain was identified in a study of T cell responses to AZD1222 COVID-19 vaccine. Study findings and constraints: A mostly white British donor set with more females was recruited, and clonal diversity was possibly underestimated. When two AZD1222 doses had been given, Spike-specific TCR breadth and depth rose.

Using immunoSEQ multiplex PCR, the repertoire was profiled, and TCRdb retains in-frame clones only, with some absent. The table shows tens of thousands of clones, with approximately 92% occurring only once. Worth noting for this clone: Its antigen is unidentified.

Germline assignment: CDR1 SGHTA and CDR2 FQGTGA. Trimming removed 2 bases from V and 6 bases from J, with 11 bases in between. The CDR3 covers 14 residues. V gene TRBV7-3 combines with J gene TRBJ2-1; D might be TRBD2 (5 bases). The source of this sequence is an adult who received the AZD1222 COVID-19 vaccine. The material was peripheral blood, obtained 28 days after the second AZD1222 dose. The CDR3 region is CASSLSPAANEQFF. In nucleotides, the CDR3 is TGTGCCAGCAGCTTATCCCCAGCGGCCAATGAGCAGTTCTTC.